This T cell receptor (beta chain) originates from a study of cytomegalovirus exposure and HLA in healthy donors. Study-level findings and limits: Around 18,000 TCR beta sequences were associated with HLA alleles at 0.05 false discovery rate in a later analysis. Among TCR beta chains, those listed as cytomegalovirus-associated numbered over 150. Most likely, a cluster of highly shared sequence variants arose as a sequencing artifact. The study had only CMV serostatus as immune exposure information.

This clone has only a few counts. Its antigen remains unidentified. The study ran its PCR with 60 Vbeta and 13 Jbeta primers. The assay was immunoSEQ multiplex PCR, and TCRdb's table has in-frame clones only and misses some. In the table there are over 100,000 clones, 10% of which are singletons. V lost 1 base to trimming and J lost 6 bases, with 6 bases between them. Germline CDR1 reads DFQATT; CDR2 reads SNEGSKA (reference sequence). The CDR3 length is 11 residues. The chain combines TRBV20-1 with TRBJ1-2, with unresolved D. The sample comprised PBMCs. The receptor's source is a man in his forties or fifties in good health and CMV-seropositive. CDR3 amino acids: CSARAGNGYTF. The CDR3 DNA follows: TGCAGTGCTAGAGCCGGGAATGGCTACACCTTC.